This TCR beta chain was recorded in a study of T cell changes during pregnancy in multiple sclerosis. Germline CDR1 is LNHDA and CDR2 is SQIVND (reference sequence). The CDR3 is made up of 13 amino acids. Trimming cost V 8 bases and J 1 base; bases outside gene matches: 4. The method was immunoSEQ multiplex PCR; TCRdb's version includes in-frame clones alone and lacks a portion of them. The table lists roughly 40,000 clones, approximately 90% of them singletons. This TCR was sampled from a female donor with multiple sclerosis, enrolled in a pregnancy study. The chain combines TRBV19 with TRBJ1-1; 7 bases fit TRBD1. The sequences come from peripheral blood, collected before pregnancy. CDR3 sequence (DNA): TGTGCCAGTGCGAGACAGGGGAACACTGAAGCTTTCTTT. Translating it yields CASARQGNTEAFF.